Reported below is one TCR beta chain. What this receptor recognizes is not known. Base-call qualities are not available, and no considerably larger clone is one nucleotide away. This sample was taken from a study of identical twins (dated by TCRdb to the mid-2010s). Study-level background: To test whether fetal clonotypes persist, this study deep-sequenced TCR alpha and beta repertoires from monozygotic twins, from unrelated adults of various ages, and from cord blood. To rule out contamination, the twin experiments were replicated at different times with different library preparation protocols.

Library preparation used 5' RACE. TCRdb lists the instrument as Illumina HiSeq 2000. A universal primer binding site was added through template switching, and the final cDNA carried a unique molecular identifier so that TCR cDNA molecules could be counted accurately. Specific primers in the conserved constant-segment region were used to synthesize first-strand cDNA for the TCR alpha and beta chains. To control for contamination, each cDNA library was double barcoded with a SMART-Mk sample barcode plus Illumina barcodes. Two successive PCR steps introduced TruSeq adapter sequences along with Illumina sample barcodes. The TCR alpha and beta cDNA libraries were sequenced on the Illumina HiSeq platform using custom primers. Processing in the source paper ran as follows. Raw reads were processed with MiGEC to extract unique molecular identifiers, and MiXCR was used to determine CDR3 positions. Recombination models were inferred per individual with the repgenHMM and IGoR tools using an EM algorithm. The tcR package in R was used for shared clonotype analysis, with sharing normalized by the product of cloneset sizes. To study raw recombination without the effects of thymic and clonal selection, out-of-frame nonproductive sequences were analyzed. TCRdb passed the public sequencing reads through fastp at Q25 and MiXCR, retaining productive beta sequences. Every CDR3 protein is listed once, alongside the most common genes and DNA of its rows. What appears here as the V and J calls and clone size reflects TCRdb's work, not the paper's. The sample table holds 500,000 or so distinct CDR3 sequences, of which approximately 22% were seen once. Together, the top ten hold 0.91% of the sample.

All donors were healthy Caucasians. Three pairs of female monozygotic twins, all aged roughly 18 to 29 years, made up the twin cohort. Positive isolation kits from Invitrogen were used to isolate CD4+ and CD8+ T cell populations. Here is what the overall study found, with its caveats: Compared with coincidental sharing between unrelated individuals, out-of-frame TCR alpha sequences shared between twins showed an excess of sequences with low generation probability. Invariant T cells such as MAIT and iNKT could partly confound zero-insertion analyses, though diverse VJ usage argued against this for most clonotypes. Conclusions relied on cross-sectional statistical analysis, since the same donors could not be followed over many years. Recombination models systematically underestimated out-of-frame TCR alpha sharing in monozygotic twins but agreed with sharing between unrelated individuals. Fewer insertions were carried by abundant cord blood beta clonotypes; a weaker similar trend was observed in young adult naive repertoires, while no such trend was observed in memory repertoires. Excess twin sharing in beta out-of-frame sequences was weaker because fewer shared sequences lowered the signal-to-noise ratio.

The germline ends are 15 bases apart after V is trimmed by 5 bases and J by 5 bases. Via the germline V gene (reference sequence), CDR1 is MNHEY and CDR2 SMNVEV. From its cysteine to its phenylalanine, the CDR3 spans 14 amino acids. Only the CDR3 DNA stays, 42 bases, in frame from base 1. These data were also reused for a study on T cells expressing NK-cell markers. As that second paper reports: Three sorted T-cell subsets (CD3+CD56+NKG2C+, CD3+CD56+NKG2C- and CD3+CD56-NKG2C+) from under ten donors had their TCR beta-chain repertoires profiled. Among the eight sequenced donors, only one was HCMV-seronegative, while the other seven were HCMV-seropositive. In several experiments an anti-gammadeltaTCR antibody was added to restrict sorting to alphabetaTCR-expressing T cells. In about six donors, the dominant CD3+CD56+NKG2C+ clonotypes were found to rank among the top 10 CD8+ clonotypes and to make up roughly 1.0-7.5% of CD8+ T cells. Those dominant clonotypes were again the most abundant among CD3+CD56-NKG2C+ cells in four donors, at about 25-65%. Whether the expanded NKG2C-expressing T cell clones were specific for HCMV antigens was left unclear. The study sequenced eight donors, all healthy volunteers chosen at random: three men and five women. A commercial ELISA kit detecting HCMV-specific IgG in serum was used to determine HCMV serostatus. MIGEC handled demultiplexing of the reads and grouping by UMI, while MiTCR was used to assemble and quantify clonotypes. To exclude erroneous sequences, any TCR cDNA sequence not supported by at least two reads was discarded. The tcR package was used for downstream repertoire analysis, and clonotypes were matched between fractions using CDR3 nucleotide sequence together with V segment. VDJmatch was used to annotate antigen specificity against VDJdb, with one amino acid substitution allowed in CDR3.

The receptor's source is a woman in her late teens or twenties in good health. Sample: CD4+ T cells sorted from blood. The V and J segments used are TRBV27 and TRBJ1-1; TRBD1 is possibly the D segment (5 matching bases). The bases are TGTGCCAGCAGTGGGGGGAGGGTGTGGACTGAAGCTTTCTTT. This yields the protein CASSGGRVWTEAFF.